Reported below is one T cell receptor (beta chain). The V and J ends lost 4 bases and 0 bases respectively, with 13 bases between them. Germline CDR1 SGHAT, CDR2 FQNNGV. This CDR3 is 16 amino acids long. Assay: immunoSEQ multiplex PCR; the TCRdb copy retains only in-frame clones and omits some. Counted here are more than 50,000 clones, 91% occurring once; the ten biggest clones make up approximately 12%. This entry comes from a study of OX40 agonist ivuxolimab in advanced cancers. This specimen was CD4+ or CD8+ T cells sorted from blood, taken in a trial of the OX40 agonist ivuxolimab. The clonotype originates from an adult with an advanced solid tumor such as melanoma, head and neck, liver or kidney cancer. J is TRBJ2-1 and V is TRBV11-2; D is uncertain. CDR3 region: CASSSSNASSYNEQFF. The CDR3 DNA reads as TGTGCCAGCAGCTCGTCTAACGCAAGCTCCTACAATGAGCAGTTCTTC.